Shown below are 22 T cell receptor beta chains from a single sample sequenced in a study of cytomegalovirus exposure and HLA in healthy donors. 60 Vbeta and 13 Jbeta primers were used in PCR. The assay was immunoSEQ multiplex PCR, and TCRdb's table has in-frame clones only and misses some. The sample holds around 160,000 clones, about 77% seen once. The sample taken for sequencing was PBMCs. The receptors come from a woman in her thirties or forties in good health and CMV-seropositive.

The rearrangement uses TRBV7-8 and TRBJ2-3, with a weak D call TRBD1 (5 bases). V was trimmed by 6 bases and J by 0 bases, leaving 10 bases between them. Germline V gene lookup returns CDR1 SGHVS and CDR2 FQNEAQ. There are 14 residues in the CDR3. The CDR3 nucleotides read TGTGCCAGCAGAGGTGGGGCAAGCACAGATACGCAGTATTTT. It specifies CASRGGASTDTQYF.

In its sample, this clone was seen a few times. The CDR3 DNA is TGTGCCAGTAGCCCGGGTATCTCCTACGAGCAGTACTTC. Protein: CASSPGISYEQYF. The V gene is TRBV19, the J gene TRBJ2-7, with D hard to call. Germline-derived CDR1 and CDR2 are LNHDA and SQIVND (reference sequence). The CDR3 has 13 residues. With 6 bases removed from V and 0 bases from J, the gap between germline ends came to 9 bases.

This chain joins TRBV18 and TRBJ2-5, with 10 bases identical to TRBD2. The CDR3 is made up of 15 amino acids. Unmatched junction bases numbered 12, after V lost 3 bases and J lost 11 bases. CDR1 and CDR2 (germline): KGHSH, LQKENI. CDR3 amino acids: CASSPWSSGSGEQYF. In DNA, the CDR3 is TGTGCCAGCTCACCGTGGTCTAGCGGGAGCGGGGAGCAGTACTTC. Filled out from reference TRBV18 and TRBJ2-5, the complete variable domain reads NAGVMQNPRHLVRRRGQEARLRCSPMKGHSHVYWYRQLPEEGLKFMVYLQKENIIDESGMPKERFSAEFPKEGPSILRIQQVVRGDSAAYFCASSPWSSGSGEQYFGPGTRLLVL.

CDR3 sequence: CASSSRQGGYGYTF. The CDR3 bases are TGTGCCAGCAGTTCCCGACAGGGGGGCTATGGCTACACCTTC. V and J are TRBV6-5 and TRBJ1-2, with 9 bases that match TRBD1. Trimming cost V 4 bases and J 4 bases; bases outside gene matches: 4. Germline V CDR1 and CDR2: MNHEY, SVGAGI. The CDR3 is made up of 14 amino acids.

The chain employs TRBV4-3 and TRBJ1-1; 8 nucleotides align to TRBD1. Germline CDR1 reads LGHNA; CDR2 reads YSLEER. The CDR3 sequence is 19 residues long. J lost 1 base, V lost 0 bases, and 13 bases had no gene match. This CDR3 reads CASSQDPPGTGLGNTEAFF. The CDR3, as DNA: TGCGCCAGCAGCCAAGACCCCCCCGGGACAGGCCTGGGGAACACTGAAGCTTTCTTT.

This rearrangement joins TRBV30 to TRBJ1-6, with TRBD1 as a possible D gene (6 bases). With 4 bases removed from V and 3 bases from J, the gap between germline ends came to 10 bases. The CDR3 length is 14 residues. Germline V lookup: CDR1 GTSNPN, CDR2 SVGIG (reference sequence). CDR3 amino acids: CAWKRTVYNSPLHF. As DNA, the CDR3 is TGTGCCTGGAAGAGGACAGTCTATAATTCACCCCTCCACTTT.

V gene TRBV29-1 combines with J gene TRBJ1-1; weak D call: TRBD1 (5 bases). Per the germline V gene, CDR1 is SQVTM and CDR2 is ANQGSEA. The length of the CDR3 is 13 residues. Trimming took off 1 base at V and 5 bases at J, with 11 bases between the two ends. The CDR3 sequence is CSVEAGGKTEAFF. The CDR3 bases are TGCAGCGTTGAAGCGGGGGGGAAGACTGAAGCTTTCTTT.

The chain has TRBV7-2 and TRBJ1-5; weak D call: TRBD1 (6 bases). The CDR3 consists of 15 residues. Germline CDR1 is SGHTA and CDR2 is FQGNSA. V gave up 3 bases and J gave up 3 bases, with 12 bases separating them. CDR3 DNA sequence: TGTGCCAGCAGCTTCAACGGACAGACCAATCAGCCCCAGCATTTT. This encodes CASSFNGQTNQPQHF. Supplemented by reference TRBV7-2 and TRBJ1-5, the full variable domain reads GAGVSQSPSNKVTEKGKDVELRCDPISGHTALYWYRQSLGQGLEFLIYFQGNSAPDKSGLPSDRFSAERTGGSVSTLTIQRTQQEDSAVYLCASSFNGQTNQPQHFGDGTRLSIL.

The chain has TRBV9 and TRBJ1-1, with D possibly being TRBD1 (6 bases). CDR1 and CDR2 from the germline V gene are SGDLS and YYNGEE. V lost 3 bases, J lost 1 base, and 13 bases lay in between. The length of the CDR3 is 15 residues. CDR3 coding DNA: TGTGCCAGCAGCGAGGGGACAAGCTCGAACACTGAAGCTTTCTTT. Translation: CASSEGTSSNTEAFF.

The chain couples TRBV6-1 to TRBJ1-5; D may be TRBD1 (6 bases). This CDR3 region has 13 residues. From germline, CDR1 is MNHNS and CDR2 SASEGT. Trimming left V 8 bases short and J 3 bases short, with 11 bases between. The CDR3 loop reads CASLTGNNQPQHF. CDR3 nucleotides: TGTGCCAGCCTTACAGGGAACAATCAGCCCCAGCATTTT.

The CDR3 spells CASSPSGRGAGNQPQHF. The CDR3 DNA reads TGTGCCAGTAGTCCAAGCGGGCGGGGAGCGGGCAATCAGCCCCAGCATTTT. The chain has TRBV19 and TRBJ1-5; no clear D. Trimming pared 5 bases from V and 2 bases from J, leaving 19 bases between. The CDR3 totals 17 residues. Per the germline V gene, CDR1 is LNHDA and CDR2 is SQIVND (reference sequence).

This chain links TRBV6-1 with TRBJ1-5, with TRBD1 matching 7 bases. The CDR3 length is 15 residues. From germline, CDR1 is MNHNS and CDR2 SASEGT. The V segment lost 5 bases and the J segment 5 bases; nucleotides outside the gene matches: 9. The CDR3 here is CASSRQGVIDQPQHF. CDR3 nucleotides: TGTGCCAGCAGTAGACAGGGTGTAATCGATCAGCCCCAGCATTTT.

The CDR3 nucleotides read TGTGCCAGCAGTACTTCCTACGAGCAGTACTTC. It specifies CASSTSYEQYF. The chain carries TRBV27 and TRBJ2-7, with D unclear. The CDR3 extends over 11 amino acids. V lost 5 bases to trimming and J lost 1 base, with 3 bases between them. CDR1 and CDR2 (germline): MNHEY, SMNVEV (reference sequence).

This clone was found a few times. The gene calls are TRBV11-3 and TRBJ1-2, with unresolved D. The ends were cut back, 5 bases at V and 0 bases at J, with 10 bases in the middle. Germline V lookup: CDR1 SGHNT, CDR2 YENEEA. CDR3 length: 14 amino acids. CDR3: CASSAGGANYGYTF. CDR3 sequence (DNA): TGTGCCAGCAGCGCCGGCGGGGCTAACTATGGCTACACCTTC. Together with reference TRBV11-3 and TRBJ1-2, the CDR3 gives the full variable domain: EAGVVQSPRYKIIEKKQPVAFWCNPISGHNTLYWYLQNLGQGPELLIRYENEEAVDDSQLPKDRFSAERLKGVDSTLKIQPAELGDSAVYLCASSAGGANYGYTFGSGTRLTVV.

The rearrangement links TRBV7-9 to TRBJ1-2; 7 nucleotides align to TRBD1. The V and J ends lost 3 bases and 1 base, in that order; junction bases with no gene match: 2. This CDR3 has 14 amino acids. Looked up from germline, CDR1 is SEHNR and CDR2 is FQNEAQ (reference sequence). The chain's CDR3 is CASSLQGVNYGYTF. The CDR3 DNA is TGTGCCAGCAGCTTGCAGGGGGTTAACTATGGCTACACCTTC. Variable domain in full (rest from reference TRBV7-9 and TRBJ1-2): DTGVSQNPRHKITKRGQNVTFRCDPISEHNRLYWYRQTLGQGPEFLTYFQNEAQLEKSRLLSDRFSAERPKGSFSTLEIQRTEQGDSAMYLCASSLQGVNYGYTFGSGTRLTVV.

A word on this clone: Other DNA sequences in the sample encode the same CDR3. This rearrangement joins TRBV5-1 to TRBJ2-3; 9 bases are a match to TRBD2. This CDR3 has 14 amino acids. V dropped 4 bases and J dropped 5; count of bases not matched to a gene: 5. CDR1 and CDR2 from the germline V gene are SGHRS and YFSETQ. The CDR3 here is CASSLGLAGDTQYF. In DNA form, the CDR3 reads TGCGCCAGCAGCCTGGGACTAGCAGGAGATACGCAGTATTTT.

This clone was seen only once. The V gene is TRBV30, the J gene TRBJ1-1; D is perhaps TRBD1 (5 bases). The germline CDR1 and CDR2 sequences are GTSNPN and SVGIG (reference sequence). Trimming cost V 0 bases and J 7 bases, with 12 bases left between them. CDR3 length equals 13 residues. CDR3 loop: CAWSVGTASEAFF. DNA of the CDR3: TGTGCCTGGAGTGTAGGGACTGCAAGTGAAGCTTTCTTT.

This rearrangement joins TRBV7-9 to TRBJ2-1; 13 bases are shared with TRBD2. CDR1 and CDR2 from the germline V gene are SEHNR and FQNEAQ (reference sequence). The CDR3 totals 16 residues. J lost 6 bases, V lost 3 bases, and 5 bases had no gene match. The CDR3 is CASSFDTSGRGNEQFF. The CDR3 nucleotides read TGTGCCAGCAGCTTTGACACTAGCGGGAGGGGCAATGAGCAGTTCTTC.

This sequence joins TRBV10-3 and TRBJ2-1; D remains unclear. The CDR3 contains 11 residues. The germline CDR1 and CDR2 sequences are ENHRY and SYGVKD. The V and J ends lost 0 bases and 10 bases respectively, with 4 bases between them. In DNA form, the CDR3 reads TGTGCCATCAGTGAGTCGAGCGAGCAGTTCTTC. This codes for CAISESSEQFF.

The CDR3 sequence is CATSREYQTSGSYEQYF. The CDR3 DNA sequence: TGTGCCACCAGCAGGGAATACCAGACTAGCGGGTCCTACGAGCAGTACTTC. The chain has TRBV15 and TRBJ2-7; the match to TRBD2 covers 10 bases. The CDR3 loop spans 17 amino acids. The V gene end was trimmed by 3 bases and the J gene end by 1 base; junction bases not matched to a gene: 9. Per the germline V gene, CDR1 is LNHNV and CDR2 is YYDKDF (reference sequence).

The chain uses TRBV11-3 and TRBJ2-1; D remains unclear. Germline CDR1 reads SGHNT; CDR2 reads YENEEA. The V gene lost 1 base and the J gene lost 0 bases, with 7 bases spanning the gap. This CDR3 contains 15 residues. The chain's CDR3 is CASSLALSSYNEQFF. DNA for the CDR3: TGTGCCAGCAGCTTAGCCCTGAGCTCCTACAATGAGCAGTTCTTC.

The CDR3 DNA follows: TGTGCCTGGAGGGGGGACTACTCCTACAATGAGCAGTTCTTC. It codes for CAWRGDYSYNEQFF. This chain joins TRBV30 and TRBJ2-1, with 7 bases lining up with TRBD2. J lost 0 bases, V lost 3 bases, and 2 bases had no gene match. The germline gives CDR1 GTSNPN, CDR2 SVGIG (reference sequence). This CDR3 is 14 amino acids long. The variable domain in full, with the rest retrieved from reference TRBV30 and TRBJ2-1, is SQTIHQWPATLVQPVGSPLSLECTVEGTSNPNLYWYRQAAGRGLQLLFYSVGIGQISSEVPQNLSASRPQDRQFILSSKKLLLSDSGFYLCAWRGDYSYNEQFFGPGTRLTVL.